This record concerns one T cell receptor beta chain sequence. Authors' data handling: ImmunoSEQ yielded junction-only sequences lacking quality scores, so filtering differed. Only in-frame clones appear in the TCRdb table, and some are missing; sequencing was by immunoSEQ multiplex PCR. V, J and clone size are taken as reported in that table, and D and trimming were inferred from the DNA itself. The sample includes roughly 2.2 million clones, 85% to 95% of them seen just once. These data belong to a study of shared clonotypes between healthy human individuals. Germline V gives CDR1 SGHTA, CDR2 FQGNSA. Trimming took 6 bases from V and 6 from J; bases not matched to a gene: 12. CDR3 size: 15 residues.

The chain couples TRBV7-2 to TRBJ2-5; 8 bases are shared with TRBD1. The material sequenced was naive CD4+ T cells from PBMCs. Subset reported: CD45RA+ positively selected. This TCR was recovered from a man younger than 35 in good health. Some clones in this sample may be carry-over from other donors' samples. The CDR3, as DNA: TGTGCCAGCAGTCGAGACAGGGGAGCTCTGAAGACCCAGTACTTC. Its translation is CASSRDRGALKTQYF.